This is a list of T cell receptor beta chains from one sample in a study of cytomegalovirus exposure and HLA in healthy donors. TCRdb's table, derived via immunoSEQ multiplex PCR, lists solely in-frame clones and lacks some. The sample comprises over 60,000 clones, more than 60% of which are singletons, and about 14% rests with the top ten. The specimen was PBMCs. The receptor set was obtained from a male donor in good health and CMV-seropositive. CDR3s include the opening cysteine and the closing phenylalanine or tryptophan. A D gene is named only where the DNA matches it firmly. Clone sizes are given selectively: once, few, many, or a class where the clone is expanded.

D: .; size: .; J: TRBJ1-4; V: TRBV29-1; CDR3: CSVDLDEKLFF
D: TRBD1; size: few; J: TRBJ1-1; V: TRBV5-3; CDR3: CARSLGDRTEAFF
D: TRBD1; size: .; J: TRBJ2-3; V: TRBV6-5; CDR3: CASRTGGTDTQYF
D: TRBD1; size: .; J: TRBJ1-2; V: TRBV6-1; CDR3: CASSTTGAYGYTF
D: .; size: .; J: TRBJ2-5; V: TRBV6-1; CDR3: CASTRQGETQYF
D: .; size: .; J: TRBJ2-2; V: TRBV7-3; CDR3: CASSSIETGELFF
D: TRBD2; size: .; J: TRBJ2-7; V: TRBV6-5; CDR3: CASSRMAGGYEQYF
D: .; size: .; J: TRBJ1-4; V: TRBV30; CDR3: CAWSWGRGEKLFF
D: TRBD2; size: .; J: TRBJ2-7; V: TRBV5-6; CDR3: CASSWRGGWDF
D: .; size: .; J: TRBJ2-5; V: TRBV4-1; CDR3: CASSQAAGAEYETQYF
D: TRBD1; size: few; J: TRBJ1-6; V: TRBV18; CDR3: CASSSVQGESPLHF
D: .; size: .; J: TRBJ1-5; V: TRBV30; CDR3: CAWSQGSTRNQPQHF
D: TRBD1; size: .; J: TRBJ1-4; V: TRBV18; CDR3: CASSLAGQGINEKLFF
D: .; size: .; J: TRBJ2-1; V: TRBV11-2; CDR3: CASSLDRPNEQFF
D: .; size: .; J: TRBJ1-1; V: TRBV11-2; CDR3: CASSLTSEKAFF
D: .; size: .; J: TRBJ1-1; V: TRBV9; CDR3: CASSAPGNPPAFF
D: .; size: .; J: TRBJ1-5; V: TRBV11-3; CDR3: CASSLDRGRVGYQPQHF
D: .; size: once; J: TRBJ1-1; V: TRBV18; CDR3: CASSPGRENTEAFF
D: .; size: .; J: TRBJ1-4; V: TRBV5-6; CDR3: CASSLGGESEKLFF
D: .; size: .; J: TRBJ1-6; V: TRBV2; CDR3: CASKEQGAYNSPLHF
D: .; size: .; J: TRBJ1-5; V: TRBV7-8; CDR3: CASSFRDQGSQPQHF
D: .; size: .; J: TRBJ2-2; V: TRBV5-1; CDR3: CASSLVGVGTGELFF
D: TRBD2; size: .; J: TRBJ2-1; V: TRBV15; CDR3: CATRTLAGLGNEQFF
D: .; size: .; J: TRBJ2-5; V: TRBV5-4; CDR3: CASSLGGQETQYF
D: .; size: .; J: TRBJ2-7; V: TRBV19; CDR3: CATGRGAGYEQYF
D: TRBD1; size: once; J: TRBJ2-7; V: TRBV5-1; CDR3: CASSYLRGPYEQYF
D: .; size: .; J: TRBJ1-4; V: TRBV2; CDR3: CASSEGGLFNEKLFF
D: .; size: .; J: TRBJ1-4; V: TRBV30; CDR3: CACLPRINEKLFF
D: .; size: once; J: .; V: TRBV5-4; CDR3: CASSLAMTEAYYEQYF
D: .; size: .; J: TRBJ1-1; V: TRBV18; CDR3: CASSPHEWATEAFF
D: .; size: .; J: TRBJ2-7; V: TRBV10-3; CDR3: CAISESVAYEQYF
D: .; size: .; J: TRBJ2-7; V: TRBV10-3; CDR3: CAISEVSSYEQYF
D: TRBD1; size: .; J: TRBJ2-3; V: TRBV7-9; CDR3: CASSFGQGASDTQYF
D: .; size: few; J: TRBJ2-7; V: TRBV10-2; CDR3: CASSVQGRVYEQYF
D: .; size: few; J: TRBJ1-1; V: TRBV5-4; CDR3: CASSLGGGLPEAFF
D: TRBD2; size: .; J: TRBJ2-2; V: TRBV6-4; CDR3: CASRKTSGGSDTGELFF
D: .; size: once; J: TRBJ2-5; V: TRBV28; CDR3: CASTLDSKETQYF
D: .; size: .; J: TRBJ1-1; V: TRBV7-9; CDR3: CASSPVAGGTEAFF
D: .; size: few; J: TRBJ1-1; V: TRBV10-3; CDR3: CAISESRTSGGTEAFF
D: .; size: few; J: TRBJ1-5; V: TRBV10-3; CDR3: CAISRDSNQPQHF
D: .; size: .; J: TRBJ1-2; V: TRBV6-1; CDR3: CASSEAFLTVYGYTF
D: TRBD1; size: .; J: TRBJ2-2; V: TRBV27; CDR3: CASSLSNRGIGELFF
D: TRBD1; size: .; J: TRBJ2-7; V: TRBV19; CDR3: CASTGQGGYEQYF
D: .; size: few; J: TRBJ2-5; V: TRBV18; CDR3: CASLSGLQETQYF
D: .; size: .; J: TRBJ1-3; V: TRBV9; CDR3: CASSVGGLSGNTTYF
D: .; size: .; J: TRBJ1-5; V: TRBV14; CDR3: CASSQEAALPQHF
D: .; size: .; J: TRBJ1-1; V: TRBV29-1; CDR3: CSVEGTAENTEAFF
D: .; size: .; J: TRBJ1-3; V: TRBV19; CDR3: CASSPLAQTAGNTIYF
D: .; size: .; J: TRBJ1-3; V: TRBV19; CDR3: CASRRRSGGNTIYF
D: TRBD2; size: few; J: TRBJ2-3; V: TRBV2; CDR3: CASSEVTLAGTSTDTQYF
D: .; size: few; J: TRBJ2-4; V: TRBV4-3; CDR3: CASSQGVLAKNIQYF
D: TRBD2; size: .; J: TRBJ2-2; V: TRBV9; CDR3: CASSATIGEGTGELFF
D: .; size: .; J: TRBJ2-2; V: TRBV19; CDR3: CASSRGGLTGELFF
D: .; size: .; J: TRBJ2-2; V: TRBV11-3; CDR3: CASSFQGDTGELFF
D: TRBD2; size: few; J: TRBJ2-5; V: TRBV7-3; CDR3: CASSVSGTSGQETQYF
D: .; size: .; J: TRBJ1-1; V: TRBV7-2; CDR3: CASSFRRRTEAFF
D: .; size: .; J: TRBJ1-1; V: TRBV6-6; CDR3: CASSYLRSQGFTEAFF
D: TRBD1; size: .; J: TRBJ1-5; V: TRBV7-2; CDR3: CASSLDRGGDQPQHF
D: .; size: once; J: TRBJ2-7; V: TRBV5-6; CDR3: CASSFVQSYEQYF